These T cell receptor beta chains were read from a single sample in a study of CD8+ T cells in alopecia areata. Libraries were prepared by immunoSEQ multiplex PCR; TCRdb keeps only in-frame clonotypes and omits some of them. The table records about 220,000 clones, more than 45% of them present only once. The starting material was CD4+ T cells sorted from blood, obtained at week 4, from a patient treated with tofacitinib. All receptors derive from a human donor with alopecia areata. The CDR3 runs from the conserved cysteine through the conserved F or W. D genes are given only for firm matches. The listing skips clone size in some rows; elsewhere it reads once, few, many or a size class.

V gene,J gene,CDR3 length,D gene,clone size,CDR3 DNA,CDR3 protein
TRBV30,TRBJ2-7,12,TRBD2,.,TGTGCCTGGACTAGCGGGGGCTACGAGCAGTACTTC,CAWTSGGYEQYF
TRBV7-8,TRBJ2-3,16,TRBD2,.,TGTGCCAGCAGCTTAGAACCTAGCGGGGGACTTGATACGCAGTATTTT,CASSLEPSGGLDTQYF
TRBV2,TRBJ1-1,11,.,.,TGTGCCAGCAGCGCTTTGGGCGAAGCTTTCTTT,CASSALGEAFF
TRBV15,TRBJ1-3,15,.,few,TGTGCCACCAGCGAGGGCTCGAGCTCTGGAAACACCATATATTTT,CATSEGSSSGNTIYF
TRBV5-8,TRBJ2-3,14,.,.,TGTGCCAGCAGCACAAGACTAGTTGCTGATACGCAGTATTTT,CASSTRLVADTQYF
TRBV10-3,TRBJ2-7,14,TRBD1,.,TGTGCCATCAGACCGGGACAGAACCTTTTCGAGCAGTACTTC,CAIRPGQNLFEQYF
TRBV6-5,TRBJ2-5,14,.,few,TGTGCCAGCAGCCCGGTTTCGGGCCGGGAGACCCAGTACTTC,CASSPVSGRETQYF
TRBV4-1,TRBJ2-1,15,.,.,TGCGCCAGCAGCCACGGGACTCTATTCACCAATGAGCAGTTCTTC,CASSHGTLFTNEQFF
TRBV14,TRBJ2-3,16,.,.,TGTGCCAGCAGCCAAGGACACACTTTACGCACAGATACGCAGTATTTT,CASSQGHTLRTDTQYF
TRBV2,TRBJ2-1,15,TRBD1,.,TGTGCCAGCAGAGAACAGGGGGTAACCTACAATGAGCAGTTCTTC,CASREQGVTYNEQFF
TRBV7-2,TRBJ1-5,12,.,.,TGTGCCAGCAGCATGACGAATCAGCCCCAGCATTTT,CASSMTNQPQHF
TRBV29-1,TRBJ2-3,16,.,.,TGCAGCGCCCCAGCAGGGGTTGTGGGTTACACAGATACGCAGTATTTT,CSAPAGVVGYTDTQYF
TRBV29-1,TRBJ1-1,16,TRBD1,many,TGCAGCGTTCAAACGGACAGGGGGCGTCAAGGTCGTGAAGCTTTCTTT,CSVQTDRGRQGREAFF
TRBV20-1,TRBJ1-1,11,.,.,TGCAGTGCTAGAAAGGACCCTGAAGCTTTCTTT,CSARKDPEAFF
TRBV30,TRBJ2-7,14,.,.,TGTGCCTGGAGTGTACAGGCAGGACCCTACGAGCAGTACTTC,CAWSVQAGPYEQYF
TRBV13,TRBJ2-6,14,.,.,TGTGCCACCCGGCGGTCCTCTGGGGCCAACGTCCTGACTTTC,CATRRSSGANVLTF
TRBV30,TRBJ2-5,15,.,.,TGTGCCTGGAGTGCTCTACAGGGTGGTGAAGAGACCCAGTACTTC,CAWSALQGGEETQYF
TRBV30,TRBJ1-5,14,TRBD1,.,TGTGCCTGGGGACAGGGCCATAGCAATCAGCCCCAGCATTTT,CAWGQGHSNQPQHF
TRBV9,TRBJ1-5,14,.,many,TGTGCCAGCAGCGTAAGCCCCCTAAATCAGCCCCAGCATTTT,CASSVSPLNQPQHF
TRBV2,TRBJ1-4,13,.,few,TGTGCCAGCAGTACACTTCCCGGAGAAAAACTGTTTTTT,CASSTLPGEKLFF
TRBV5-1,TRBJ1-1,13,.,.,TGCGCCAGCAGCTTGGGACGGGGTACTGAAGCTTTCTTT,CASSLGRGTEAFF
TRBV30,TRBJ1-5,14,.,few,TGTGCCTGGTCGGCAGGGTCCCGGGAAGGGCCCCAGCATTTT,CAWSAGSREGPQHF
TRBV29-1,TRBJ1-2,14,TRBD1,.,TGCAGCGTTACAACATTGGACAGGGTTGGAGGCTACACCTTC,CSVTTLDRVGGYTF
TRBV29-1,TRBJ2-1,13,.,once,TGCAGCGTTGAAACGGACAAGTACAATGAGCAGTTCTTC,CSVETDKYNEQFF
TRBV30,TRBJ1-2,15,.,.,TGTGCCTGGAGTAAAGGAGGGGGGTTCGGCTATGGCTACACCTTC,CAWSKGGGFGYGYTF
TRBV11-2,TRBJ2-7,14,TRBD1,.,TGTGCCAGCAGCCTCTGGGACAGGGCGTACGAGCAGTACTTC,CASSLWDRAYEQYF
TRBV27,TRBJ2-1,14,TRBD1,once,TGTGCCAGCTGGGGGACAGGGGGCTCGAATGAGCAGTTCTTC,CASWGTGGSNEQFF
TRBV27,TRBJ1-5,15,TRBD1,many,TGTGCCAGCAGTTCGACAGGGAATAGCAATCAGCCCCAGCATTTT,CASSSTGNSNQPQHF
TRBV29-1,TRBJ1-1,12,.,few,TGCAGCGCCGTCAGTGGTGCGGGCTCAGCTTTCTTT,CSAVSGAGSAFF
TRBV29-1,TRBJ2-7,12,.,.,TGCAGCGCGACTAAGGCCCCCTACGAGCAGTACTTC,CSATKAPYEQYF
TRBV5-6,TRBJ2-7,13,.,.,TGTGCCAGCAGCCGGGATAGGAGGGGGGAGCAGTACTTC,CASSRDRRGEQYF
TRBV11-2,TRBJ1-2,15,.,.,TGTGCCAGCAGCCCCTACTACTCGATTGGGACTGGCTACACCTTC,CASSPYYSIGTGYTF
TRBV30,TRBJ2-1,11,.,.,TGTGCCTGGAGTCTAACGAATGAGCAGTTCTTC,CAWSLTNEQFF
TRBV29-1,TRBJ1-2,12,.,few,TGCAGCGCCAACAATAGGGTCTATGGCTACACCTTC,CSANNRVYGYTF
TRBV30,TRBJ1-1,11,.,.,TGTGCCTGGAACGTTTGGGCTGAAGCTTTCTTT,CAWNVWAEAFF
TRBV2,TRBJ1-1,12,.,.,TGTGCCAGCAGTGAAGGGGGTACTGAAGCTTTCTTT,CASSEGGTEAFF
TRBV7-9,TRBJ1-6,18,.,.,TGTGCCAGCAGCCTCAACCCGGGTCCTGTGATGGGGAATTCACCCCTCCACTTT,CASSLNPGPVMGNSPLHF
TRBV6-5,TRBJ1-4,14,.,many,TGTGCCAGCAGTTACTCTGGGTCTTCAGGGAAACTGTTTTTT,CASSYSGSSGKLFF
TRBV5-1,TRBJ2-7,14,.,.,TGCGCCAGCAGCTTCGCGGCAGACACCTACGAGCAGTACTTC,CASSFAADTYEQYF
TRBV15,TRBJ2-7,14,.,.,TGTGCCACCAGCACCGGGGTGAGGGATTACGAGCAGTACTTC,CATSTGVRDYEQYF
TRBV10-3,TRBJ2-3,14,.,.,TGTGCCATCAGTGAGTCAACGGGAACAGATACGCAGTATTTT,CAISESTGTDTQYF
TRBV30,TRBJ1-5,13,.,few,TGTGCCTGGAGTGTACGTGGCTTTCTGTCCCAGCATTTT,CAWSVRGFLSQHF
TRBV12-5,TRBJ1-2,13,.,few,TGTGCTAGTGGTTTGGTTGAGGCTGGCGGCTACACCTTC,CASGLVEAGGYTF
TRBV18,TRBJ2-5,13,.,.,TGTGCCAGCTCTCCGGGATATCAAGAGACCCAGTACTTC,CASSPGYQETQYF
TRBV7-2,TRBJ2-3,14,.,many,TGTGCCAGCAGCTTAGTCCATGGGGCAGATACGCAGTATTTT,CASSLVHGADTQYF
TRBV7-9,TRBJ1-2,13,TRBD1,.,TGTGCCAGCAGCTCACAGGGGTCGTATGGCTACACCTTC,CASSSQGSYGYTF
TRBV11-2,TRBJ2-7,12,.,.,TGTGCCAGCTATAACCCGGGTGGGGAGCAGTACTTC,CASYNPGGEQYF
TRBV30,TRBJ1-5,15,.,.,TGTGCCTGGAGTGAAGGGGTTAGGCGCAATCAGCCCCAGCATTTT,CAWSEGVRRNQPQHF
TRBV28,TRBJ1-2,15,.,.,TGTGCCAGCAGACCCGCCCCCACAGCTAACTATGGCTACACCTTC,CASRPAPTANYGYTF
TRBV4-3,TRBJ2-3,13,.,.,TGCGCCAGCAGCCAAGGCGGCGGGATGTTCCAGTATTTT,CASSQGGGMFQYF
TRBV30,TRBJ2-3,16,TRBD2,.,TGTGCCTGGAACGGAGCGGGGGGCCGGGGCACAGATACGCAGTATTTT,CAWNGAGGRGTDTQYF